Below are 21 T cell receptor beta chains sequenced from a single sample in a study of control samples from healthy donors and cancer patients. Here immunoSEQ multiplex PCR was the method, and the copy in TCRdb shows in-frame clones only, minus some. The sample holds about 120,000 clones, about 93% seen once. The sequenced sample consisted of blood. Receptor source: a man between 40 and 49 years old in good health.

V and J are TRBV2 and TRBJ1-1; D is ambiguous. Trimming pared 5 bases from V and 0 bases from J, leaving 10 bases between. Germline CDR1 and CDR2: SNHLY and FYNNEI. The length of the CDR3 is 14 residues. The CDR3 DNA reads TGTGCCAGCAGTCGGCAACTGGTGAACACTGAAGCTTTCTTT. It yields the protein CASSRQLVNTEAFF.

This rearrangement joins TRBV13 to TRBJ2-7, with 9 bases fitting TRBD1. Germline V gene data show CDR1 as PRHDT and CDR2 as FYEKMQ (reference sequence). J was trimmed by 11 bases and V by 4 bases; bases with no gene match: 12. The CDR3 is 14 amino acids. The CDR3 reads CASSSRDRDHKEYF. In nucleotides, the CDR3 is TGTGCCAGCAGCTCCCGGGACAGGGATCATAAGGAGTACTTC.

This rearrangement joins TRBV19 to TRBJ1-3; D might be TRBD1 (5 bases). V lost 6 bases, J lost 0 bases, and 9 bases lay in between. Looked up from germline, CDR1 is LNHDA and CDR2 is SQIVND (reference sequence). The CDR3 consists of 14 residues. The CDR3 sequence is CASRGHLSGNTIYF. The CDR3 DNA is TGTGCCAGTAGAGGACACCTCTCTGGAAACACCATATATTTT.

This clone was found once. This chain links TRBV7-2 with TRBJ2-2, with D possibly TRBD2 on 6 matching bases. V lost 1 base and J 10 bases, leaving 19 bases between the germline ends. The germline V gene encodes CDR1 SGHTA and CDR2 FQGNSA. This CDR3 has 16 residues. Here the CDR3 DNA reads TGTGCCAGCAGCTTAGGTCGGGGGAGCCACTACGCGGAGCTGTTTTTT. Its translation is CASSLGRGSHYAELFF. The full variable domain, its missing parts supplied by reference TRBV7-2 and TRBJ2-2, is GAGVSQSPSNKVTEKGKDVELRCDPISGHTALYWYRQSLGQGLEFLIYFQGNSAPDKSGLPSDRFSAERTGGSVSTLTIQRTQQEDSAVYLCASSLGRGSHYAELFFGEGSRLTVL.

The CDR3 is CASSDWRGAFF. CDR3 nucleotide sequence: TGTGCCAGCAGTGACTGGAGGGGGGCTTTCTTT. The chain carries TRBV6-2 or TRBV6-3 and TRBJ1-1; possibly TRBD1 for D (6 bases). CDR1 is MNHEY and CDR2 is SVGEGT in the germline V gene. CDR3 length: 11 residues. The V and J ends lost 5 bases and 11 bases respectively, with 12 bases between them.

The rearrangement uses TRBV5-6 and TRBJ2-1, with D unclear. Germline lookup yields CDR1 SGHDT and CDR2 YYEEEE. This CDR3 region has 15 residues. V lost 5 bases to trimming and J lost 0 bases, with 12 bases between them. The CDR3 reads CASSSLGPSYNEQFF. CDR3 nucleotide sequence: TGTGCCAGCAGTTCACTCGGGCCCTCCTACAATGAGCAGTTCTTC.

This clone was seen once. This chain uses TRBV27 with TRBJ1-2, with D possibly TRBD1 on 6 matching bases. The CDR3 length is 15 residues. Germline lookup yields CDR1 MNHEY and CDR2 SMNVEV (reference sequence). Trimming pared 5 bases from V and 8 bases from J, leaving 21 bases between. The CDR3 loop reads CASSHRGGGLRGYTF. CDR3 DNA: TGTGCCAGCAGTCATCGAGGGGGGGGATTAAGGGGCTACACCTTC.

The J gene is TRBJ2-5, the V gene TRBV9, with TRBD1 as a possible D gene (6 bases). The V end lost 4 bases, the J end lost 7 bases, and 20 bases lay between the germline ends. This CDR3 region has 15 residues. Germline loops: CDR1 SGDLS, CDR2 YYNGEE. The CDR3 DNA is TGTGCCAGCAGCCCCCTCGGACAGTCTCGAGGGACCCAGTACTTC. Protein: CASSPLGQSRGTQYF.

The chain carries TRBV7-6 and TRBJ2-5, with 7 bases that match TRBD1. Germline trimming cut 5 bases from V and 4 bases from J; bases unmatched to any gene: 13. From germline, CDR1 is SGHVS and CDR2 FNYEAQ. This CDR3 is 16 amino acids long. The CDR3 is CASSQNPGGSRETQYF. In DNA form, the CDR3 reads TGTGCCAGCAGCCAGAACCCAGGGGGTAGTAGAGAGACCCAGTACTTC.

The rearrangement uses TRBV5-1 and TRBJ2-7, with D possibly matching TRBD1 (5 bases). Trimming shortened V by 0 bases and J by 4 bases, and 11 bases separated the two germline ends. Germline V CDR1 and CDR2: SGHRS, YFSETQ. The CDR3 runs to 14 residues. Here the CDR3 DNA reads TGCGCCAGCAGCTTGGGCAGGGTGGAGTACGAGCAGTACTTC. As protein: CASSLGRVEYEQYF.

This chain uses TRBV30 with TRBJ2-7; perhaps D is TRBD1 or TRBD2 (5 bases each). CDR1 and CDR2 from the germline V gene are GTSNPN and SVGIG (reference sequence). Trimming removed 5 bases from V and 3 bases from J, with 20 bases in between. The CDR3 is made up of 15 amino acids. CDR3 sequence reads: CAWDPSGTEDYEQYF. CDR3 nucleotide sequence: TGTGCCTGGGATCCTTCCGGGACGGAGGACTACGAGCAGTACTTC.

The chain couples TRBV6-1 to TRBJ2-3; D not resolved. This CDR3 is built from 15 residues. Germline CDR1 and CDR2: MNHNS and SASEGT. Trimming removed 0 bases from V and 1 base from J, with 8 bases in between. The CDR3 spells CASSEAPSRTDTQYF. The CDR3 DNA follows: TGTGCCAGCAGTGAAGCCCCCAGTCGCACAGATACGCAGTATTTT.

This clone was seen a handful of times. The chain recombines TRBV27 with TRBJ2-3, with a possible D match to TRBD1 (7 bases). The V gene lost 4 bases and the J gene lost 9 bases, with 20 bases spanning the gap. The CDR3 consists of 15 residues. The germline CDR1 and CDR2 sequences are MNHEY and SMNVEV (reference sequence). The CDR3 protein is CASSSTGLEGETQYF. In nucleotides, the CDR3 is TGTGCCAGCAGTTCGACAGGGTTGGAGGGGGAGACGCAGTATTTT.

The V gene is TRBV14, the J gene TRBJ1-2; no firm D call. The V gene's germline CDR1 is SGHDN and CDR2 FVKESK. Deletions cut 4 bases from V and 4 bases from J, with 10 bases between. This CDR3 is built from 13 residues. CDR3 amino acids: CASSLGPTYGYTF. The CDR3 DNA follows: TGTGCCAGCAGCCTCGGGCCTACCTATGGCTACACCTTC.

This chain joins TRBV14 and TRBJ2-1; TRBD1 matches at 7 bases. CDR3 length: 14 residues. Germline V gene data show CDR1 as SGHDN and CDR2 as FVKESK. V dropped 5 bases and J dropped 1; count of bases not matched to a gene: 2. CDR3 protein: CASSEQGSYNEQFF. CDR3 DNA: TGTGCCAGCAGCGAACAGGGGTCCTACAATGAGCAGTTCTTC.

This sequence joins TRBV12-3 or TRBV12-4 and TRBJ1-4; D is undetermined. V lost 5 bases to trimming and J lost 9 bases, with 10 bases between them. CDR3 length equals 12 residues. CDR3 protein: CASSISGQKLFF. The CDR3 region has the DNA TGTGCCAGCAGTATATCTGGCCAAAAACTGTTTTTT.

The V gene is TRBV11-2, the J gene TRBJ2-3; 12 nucleotides agree with TRBD1. Germline loops: CDR1 SGHAT, CDR2 FQNNGV. V lost 5 bases and J lost 6; bases outside the gene matches: 15. This CDR3 contains 18 residues. CDR3 amino acids: CASSLTPGQGAPGDTQYF. The CDR3 DNA reads TGTGCCAGCAGCCTCACTCCGGGACAGGGGGCTCCCGGGGATACGCAGTATTTT. The full variable domain, in which reference TRBV11-2 and TRBJ2-3 provide the parts outside the CDR3, is EAGVAQSPRYKIIEKRQSVAFWCNPISGHATLYWYQQILGQGPKLLIQFQNNGVVDDSQLPKDRFSAERLKGVDSTLKIQPAKLEDSAVYLCASSLTPGQGAPGDTQYFGPGTRLTVL.

The CDR3: CASSSGLEQFF. The CDR3 nucleotides are TGTGCCAGCAGCTCGGGACTAGAGCAGTTCTTC. The V and J genes are TRBV14 and TRBJ2-1; TRBD2 agrees at 7 bases. The CDR3 runs to 11 residues. Germline V gives CDR1 SGHDN, CDR2 FVKESK. Trimming cost V 5 bases and J 10 bases; bases outside gene matches: 2.

The CDR3 DNA follows: TGTGCCAGCGGGGTAGGGGGGGTGAGTGAAAAACTGTTTTTT. Amino acids: CASGVGGVSEKLFF. This chain joins TRBV6-6 and TRBJ1-4; TRBD1 is a possible D gene (6 bases). Trimming removed 8 bases at V and 7 bases at J, with 17 bases between. CDR1 and CDR2 (germline): MNHNY, SVGAGI (reference sequence). The CDR3 covers 14 residues.

The V gene is TRBV11-2, the J gene TRBJ2-3, with D hard to call. The CDR3 covers 12 residues. Germline assignment: CDR1 SGHAT and CDR2 FQNNGV. V lost 7 bases to trimming and J lost 2 bases, with 7 bases between them. CDR3 nucleotides: TGTGCCAGCAAGATGCTCACAGATACGCAGTATTTT. It yields the protein CASKMLTDTQYF.

The chain joins TRBV5-1 to TRBJ2-7; D remains unclear. This CDR3 comprises 12 residues. The V and J ends lost 4 bases and 7 bases respectively, with 12 bases between them. Germline V CDR1 and CDR2: SGHRS, YFSETQ. CDR3 nucleotide sequence: TGCGCCAGCAGCCCCGCCGGAGCTGAGCAGTACTTC. This translates into CASSPAGAEQYF.